The rows below give T cell receptor beta chains drawn from one sample of a study of Tregs in tolerant kidney transplant recipients. Some clones are missing from TCRdb's copy, which holds only in-frame ones; the method was immunoSEQ multiplex PCR. The repertoire holds about 64,000 clones, with about 87% as singletons. Sequencing was performed on CD4+ T cells from blood (PBMCs), taken 6 months after the transplant. These receptors all stem from a human patient who received a combined kidney and bone marrow transplant. The graft donor may account for some of the T cells. CDR3s include the opening cysteine and the closing phenylalanine or tryptophan.

TRBV30 | CAWSAFGGTNEKLFF
TRBV27 | CASSFSPPRGPDYGYTF
TRBV7-2 | CASSLGLAADTQYF
TRBV25-1 | CASSPRGVTEAFF
TRBV19 | CASQKGLTNQPQHF
TRBV2 | CASSEMAGTLWEQYF
TRBV2 | CASSEGGHKQFF
TRBV5-5 | CASSLVSGQATNYGYTF
TRBV7-3 | CASSFQGIWRVMGNEKLFF
TRBV5-1 | CASSQQPDRGVYLVGANYGYTF
TRBV30 | CAWSGNYATEAVQETQYF
TRBV11-3 | CASSLDRDRVLETQYF
TRBV18 | CASSRSWTGDPDTQYF
TRBV28 | CASWRDGALKQYF
TRBV4-2 | CASSQDLTRDTQYF
TRBV28 | CASSPQVLTEAFF
TRBV19 | CASTDSGGLRETQYF
TRBV4-2 | CASSPGLAPDTQYF
TRBV6-1 | CASSEWEGTYEQYF
TRBV5-1 | CASSLGATGQAFF
TRBV7-8 | CASSLWQGPQETQYF
TRBV5-4 | CASSRTSGGYNEQFF
TRBV19 | CASSMRRVEGYTF
TRBV23-1 | CASSQYGAAEGEQYF
TRBV5-1 | CASSSSGTGVSNEQFF
TRBV6-6 | CASSYSKELKAFF
TRBV7-8 | CASSLARGMNTEAFF
TRBV11-2 | CASSSRGTEAFF
TRBV4-1 | CASSQETPTSGRVYGYEQYF
TRBV14 | CASSQELAGSRQYF
TRBV7-9 | CASSKRTGNIGTGELFF
TRBV6-1 | CASSERQGSQETQYF
TRBV6-5 | CASSYARGPGTQYF
TRBV6-1 | CASSASTGVNEQFF
TRBV18 | CASSPLDRPSSGNTIYF
TRBV6-5 | CASTLAGAGTGELFF
TRBV7-2 | CASSSNPGVSYEQYF
TRBV11-3 | CASSLGANTEAFF
TRBV7-2 | CASSLMTGGFYGYTF
TRBV11-3 | CASSPRLAGAQETQYF
TRBV18 | CASSPFGQGGTYEQYF
TRBV5-6 | CASSLVPRGEQFF
TRBV4-1 | CASSQDQSGGVYEQYF
TRBV5-1 | CASSFSGGYSPLHF
TRBV7-6 | CASSYLRGNTEAFF
TRBV7-3 | CASSVYPSGGDTQYF
TRBV5-4 | CASSGGQGPYEQYF
TRBV11-2 | CASSQGQGHSPLHF
TRBV11-3 | CASSSQGAQNTGELFF
TRBV6-1 | CASRRQGGDEKLFF
TRBV5-4 | CASSYSRGGNSPLHF
TRBV7-2 | CASSLLKSTEAFF
TRBV5-1 | CASSSTRRRTGELFF